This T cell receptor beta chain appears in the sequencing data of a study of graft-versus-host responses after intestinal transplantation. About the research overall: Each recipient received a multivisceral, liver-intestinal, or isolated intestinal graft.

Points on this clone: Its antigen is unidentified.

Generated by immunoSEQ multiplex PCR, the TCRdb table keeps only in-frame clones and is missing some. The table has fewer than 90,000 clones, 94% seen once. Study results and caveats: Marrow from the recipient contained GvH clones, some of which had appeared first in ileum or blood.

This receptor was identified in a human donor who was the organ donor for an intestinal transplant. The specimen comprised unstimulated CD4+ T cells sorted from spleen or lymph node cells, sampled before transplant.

The CDR3 bases are TGTGCCAGCAGGATAGACGGGGGGCCGTCCTACAATGAGCAGTTCTTC. Its translation is CASRIDGGPSYNEQFF. This chain joins TRBV6-6 and TRBJ2-1, with a weak D call TRBD2 (7 bases). Germline V gene sequence: CDR1 MNHNY, CDR2 SVGAGI (reference sequence). The CDR3 is 16 residues long. The V end lost 6 bases, the J end lost 1 base, and 16 bases lay between the germline ends.